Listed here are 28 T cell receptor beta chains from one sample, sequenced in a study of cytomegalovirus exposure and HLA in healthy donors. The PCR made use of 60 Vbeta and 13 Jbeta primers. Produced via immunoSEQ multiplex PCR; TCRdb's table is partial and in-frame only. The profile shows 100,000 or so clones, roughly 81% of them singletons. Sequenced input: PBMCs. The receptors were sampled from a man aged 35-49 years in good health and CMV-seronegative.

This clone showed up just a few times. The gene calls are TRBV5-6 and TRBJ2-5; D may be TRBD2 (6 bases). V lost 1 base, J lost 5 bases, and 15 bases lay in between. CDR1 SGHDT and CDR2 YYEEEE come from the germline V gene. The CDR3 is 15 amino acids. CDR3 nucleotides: TGTGCCAGCAGCTTGATTAACATCGCGGGGGAGACCCAGTACTTC. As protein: CASSLINIAGETQYF. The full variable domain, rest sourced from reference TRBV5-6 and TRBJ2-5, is DAGVTQSPTHLIKTRGQQVTLRCSPKSGHDTVSWYQQALGQGPQFIFQYYEEEERQRGNFPDRFSGHQFPNYSSELNVNALLLGDSALYLCASSLINIAGETQYFGPGTRLLVL.

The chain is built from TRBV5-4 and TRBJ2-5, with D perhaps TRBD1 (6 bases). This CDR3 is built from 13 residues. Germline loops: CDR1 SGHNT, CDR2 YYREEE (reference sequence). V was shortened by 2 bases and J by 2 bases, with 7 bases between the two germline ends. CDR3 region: CASSFDRQETQYF. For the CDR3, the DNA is TGTGCCAGCAGCTTTGACAGGCAAGAGACCCAGTACTTC. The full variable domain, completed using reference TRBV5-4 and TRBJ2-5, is ETGVTQSPTHLIKTRGQQVTLRCSSQSGHNTVSWYQQALGQGPQFIFQYYREEENGRGNFPPRFSGLQFPNYSSELNVNALELDDSALYLCASSFDRQETQYFGPGTRLLVL.

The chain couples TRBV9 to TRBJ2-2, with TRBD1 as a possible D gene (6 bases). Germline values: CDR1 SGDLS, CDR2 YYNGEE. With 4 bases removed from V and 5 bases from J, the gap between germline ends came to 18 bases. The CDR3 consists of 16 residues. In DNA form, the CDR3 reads TGTGCCAGCAGCCTGAACCCAGGGGCAAATACCGGGGAGCTGTTTTTT. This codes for CASSLNPGANTGELFF.

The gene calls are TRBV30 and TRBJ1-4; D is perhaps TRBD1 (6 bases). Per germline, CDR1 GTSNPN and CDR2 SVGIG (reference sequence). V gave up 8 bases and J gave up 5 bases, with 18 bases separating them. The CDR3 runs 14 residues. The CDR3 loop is CAGSKTGKNEKLFF. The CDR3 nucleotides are TGTGCCGGGTCAAAAACAGGGAAAAATGAAAAACTGTTTTTT.

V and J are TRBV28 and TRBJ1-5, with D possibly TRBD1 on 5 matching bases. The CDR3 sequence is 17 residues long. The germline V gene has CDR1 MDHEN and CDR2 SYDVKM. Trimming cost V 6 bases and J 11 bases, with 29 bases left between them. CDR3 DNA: TGTGCCAGCAGCATAGTTCAGCCGGCGGGGCTGAGGGAAGCCCAGCATTTT. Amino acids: CASSIVQPAGLREAQHF.

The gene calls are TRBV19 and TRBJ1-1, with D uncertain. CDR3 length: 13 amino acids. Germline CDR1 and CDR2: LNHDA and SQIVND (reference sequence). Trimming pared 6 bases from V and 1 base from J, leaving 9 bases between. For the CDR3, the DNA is TGTGCCAGTAGGATTCATAGGAACACTGAAGCTTTCTTT. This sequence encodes CASRIHRNTEAFF.

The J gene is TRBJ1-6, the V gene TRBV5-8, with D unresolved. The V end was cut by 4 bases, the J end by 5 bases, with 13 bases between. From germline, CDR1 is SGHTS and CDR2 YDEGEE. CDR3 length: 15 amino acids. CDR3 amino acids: CASSPQQINNSPLHF. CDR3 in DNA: TGTGCCAGCAGCCCACAGCAAATCAATAATTCACCCCTCCACTTT.

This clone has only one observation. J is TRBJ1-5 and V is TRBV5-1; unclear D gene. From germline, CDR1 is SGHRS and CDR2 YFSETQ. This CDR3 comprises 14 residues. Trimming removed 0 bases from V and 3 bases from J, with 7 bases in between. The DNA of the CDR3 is TGCGCCAGCAGCTTGGGTGGCAACAATCAGCCCCAGCATTTT. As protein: CASSLGGNNQPQHF.

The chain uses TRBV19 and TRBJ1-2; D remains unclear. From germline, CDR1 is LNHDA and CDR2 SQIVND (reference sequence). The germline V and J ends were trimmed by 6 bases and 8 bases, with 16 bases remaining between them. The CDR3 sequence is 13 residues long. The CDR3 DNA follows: TGTGCCAGTAGGACACCCAACGGGGTCGGCTACACCTTC. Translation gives CASRTPNGVGYTF.

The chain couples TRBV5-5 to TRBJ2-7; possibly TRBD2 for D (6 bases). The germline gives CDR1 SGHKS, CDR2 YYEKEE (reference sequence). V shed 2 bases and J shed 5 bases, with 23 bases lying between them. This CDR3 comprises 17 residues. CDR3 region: CASSFGVYFERAHEQYF. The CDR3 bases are TGTGCCAGCAGCTTCGGAGTGTACTTCGAGCGGGCCCACGAGCAGTACTTC.

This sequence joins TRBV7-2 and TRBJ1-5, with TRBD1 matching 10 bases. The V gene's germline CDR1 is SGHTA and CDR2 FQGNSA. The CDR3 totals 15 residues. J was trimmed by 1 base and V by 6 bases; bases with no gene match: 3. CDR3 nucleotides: TGTGCCAGCAGTTGGACAGGGGGAAGCAATCAGCCCCAGCATTTT. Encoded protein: CASSWTGGSNQPQHF.

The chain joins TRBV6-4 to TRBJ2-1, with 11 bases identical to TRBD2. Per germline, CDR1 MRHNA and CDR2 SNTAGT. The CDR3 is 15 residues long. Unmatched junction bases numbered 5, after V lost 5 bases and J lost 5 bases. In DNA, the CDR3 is TGTGCCAGCAGTAGTACTAGCGGGGGCAACAATGAGCAGTTCTTC. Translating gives CASSSTSGGNNEQFF.

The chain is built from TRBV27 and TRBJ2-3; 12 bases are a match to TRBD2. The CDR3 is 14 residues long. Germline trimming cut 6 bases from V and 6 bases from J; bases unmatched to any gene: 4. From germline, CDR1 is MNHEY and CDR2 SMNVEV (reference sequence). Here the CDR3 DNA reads TGTGCCAGCAGGGCTAGCGGGGGGGCGGATACGCAGTATTTT. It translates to CASRASGGADTQYF.

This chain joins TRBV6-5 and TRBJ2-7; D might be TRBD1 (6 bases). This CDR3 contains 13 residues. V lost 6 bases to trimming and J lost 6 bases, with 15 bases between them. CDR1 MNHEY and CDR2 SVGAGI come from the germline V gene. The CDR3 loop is CASSQPSTGEQYF. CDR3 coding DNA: TGTGCCAGCAGCCAACCCTCGACAGGCGAGCAGTACTTC.

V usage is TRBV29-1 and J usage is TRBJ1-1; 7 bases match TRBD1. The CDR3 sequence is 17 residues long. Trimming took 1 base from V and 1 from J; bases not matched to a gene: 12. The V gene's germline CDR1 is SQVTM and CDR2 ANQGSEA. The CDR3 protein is CSVEVRGNRQSNTEAFF. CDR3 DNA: TGCAGCGTTGAAGTCAGGGGGAACCGTCAATCGAACACTGAAGCTTTCTTT.

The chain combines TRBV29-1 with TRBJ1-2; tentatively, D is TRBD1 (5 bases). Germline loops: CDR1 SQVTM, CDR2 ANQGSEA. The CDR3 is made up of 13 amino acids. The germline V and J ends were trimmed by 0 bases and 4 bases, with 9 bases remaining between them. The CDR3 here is CSVEDLDSYGYTF. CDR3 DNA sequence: TGCAGCGTTGAAGATCTTGACAGCTATGGCTACACCTTC.

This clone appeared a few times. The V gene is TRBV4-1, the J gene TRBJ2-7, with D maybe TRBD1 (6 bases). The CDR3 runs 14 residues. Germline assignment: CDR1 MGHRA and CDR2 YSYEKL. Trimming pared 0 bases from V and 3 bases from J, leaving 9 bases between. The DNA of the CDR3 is TGCGCCAGCAGCCAAGAGCTCAGGGGCTACGAGCAGTACTTC. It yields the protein CASSQELRGYEQYF.

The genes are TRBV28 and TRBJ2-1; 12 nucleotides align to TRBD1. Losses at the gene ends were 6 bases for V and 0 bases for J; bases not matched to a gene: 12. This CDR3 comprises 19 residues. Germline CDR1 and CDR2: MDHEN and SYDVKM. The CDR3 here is CASSRPGQGASSSYNEQFF. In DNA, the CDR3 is TGTGCCAGCAGCCGACCGGGACAGGGGGCTTCGAGCTCCTACAATGAGCAGTTCTTC.

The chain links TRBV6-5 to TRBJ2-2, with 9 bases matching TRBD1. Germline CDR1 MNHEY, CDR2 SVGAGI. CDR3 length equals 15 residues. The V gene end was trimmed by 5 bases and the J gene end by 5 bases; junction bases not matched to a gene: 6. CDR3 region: CASSRRDRDTGELFF. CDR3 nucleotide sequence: TGTGCCAGCAGTCGCCGGGACAGGGATACCGGGGAGCTGTTTTTT.

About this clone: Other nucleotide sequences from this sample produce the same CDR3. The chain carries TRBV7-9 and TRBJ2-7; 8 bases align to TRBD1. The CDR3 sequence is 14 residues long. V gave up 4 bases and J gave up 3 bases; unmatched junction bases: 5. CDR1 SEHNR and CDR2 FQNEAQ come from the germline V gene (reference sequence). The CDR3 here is CASSSGTGFYEQYF. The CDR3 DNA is TGTGCCAGCAGCTCAGGGACAGGCTTCTACGAGCAGTACTTC.

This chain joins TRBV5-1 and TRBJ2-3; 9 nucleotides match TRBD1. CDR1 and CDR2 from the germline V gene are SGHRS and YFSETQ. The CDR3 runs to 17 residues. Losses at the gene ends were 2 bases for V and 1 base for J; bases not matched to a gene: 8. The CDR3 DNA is TGCGCCAGCAGCTTCTGGACAGGGGCGCTCGGCACAGATACGCAGTATTTT. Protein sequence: CASSFWTGALGTDTQYF.

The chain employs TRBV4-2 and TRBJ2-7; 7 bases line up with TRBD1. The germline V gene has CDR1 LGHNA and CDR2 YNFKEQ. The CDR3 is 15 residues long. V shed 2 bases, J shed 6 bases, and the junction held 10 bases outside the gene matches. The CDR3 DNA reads TGTGCCAGCAGCCAACCAAACCTAGGACAGGCCGAGCAGTACTTC. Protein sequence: CASSQPNLGQAEQYF.

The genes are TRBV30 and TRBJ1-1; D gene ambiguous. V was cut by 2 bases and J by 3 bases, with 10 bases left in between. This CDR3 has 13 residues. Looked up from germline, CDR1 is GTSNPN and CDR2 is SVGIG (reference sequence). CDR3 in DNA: TGTGCCTGGAGTACGCGGGGAGACACTGAAGCTTTCTTT. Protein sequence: CAWSTRGDTEAFF. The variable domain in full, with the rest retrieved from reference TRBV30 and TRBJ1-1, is SQTIHQWPATLVQPVGSPLSLECTVEGTSNPNLYWYRQAAGRGLQLLFYSVGIGQISSEVPQNLSASRPQDRQFILSSKKLLLSDSGFYLCAWSTRGDTEAFFGQGTRLTVV.

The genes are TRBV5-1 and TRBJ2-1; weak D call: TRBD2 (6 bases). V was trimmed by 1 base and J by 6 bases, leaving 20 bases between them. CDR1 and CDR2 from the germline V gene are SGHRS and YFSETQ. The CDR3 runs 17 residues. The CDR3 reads CASSLFRLGPGLNEQFF. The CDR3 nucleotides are TGCGCCAGCAGCTTGTTCCGACTAGGGCCCGGTCTCAATGAGCAGTTCTTC.

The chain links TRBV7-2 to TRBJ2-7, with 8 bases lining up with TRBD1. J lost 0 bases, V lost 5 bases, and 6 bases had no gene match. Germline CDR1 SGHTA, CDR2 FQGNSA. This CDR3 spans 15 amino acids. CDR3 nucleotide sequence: TGTGCCAGCAGCCGGACCGGGACAGGCTCCTACGAGCAGTACTTC. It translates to CASSRTGTGSYEQYF.

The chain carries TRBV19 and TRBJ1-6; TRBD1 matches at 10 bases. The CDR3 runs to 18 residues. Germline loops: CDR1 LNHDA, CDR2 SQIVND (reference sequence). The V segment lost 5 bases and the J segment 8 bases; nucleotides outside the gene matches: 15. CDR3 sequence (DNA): TGTGCCAGTAGTCACCGGGACAGGGGATTTGGAAGATATTCACCCCTCCACTTT. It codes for CASSHRDRGFGRYSPLHF.

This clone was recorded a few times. CDR3 in amino acids: CASSEVGTASNQPQHF. CDR3 nucleotide sequence: TGTGCCAGCAGTGAAGTCGGGACAGCTAGCAATCAGCCCCAGCATTTT. The chain carries TRBV6-1 and TRBJ1-5, with 7 bases aligning to TRBD1. Germline lookup yields CDR1 MNHNS and CDR2 SASEGT. The V and J ends lost 1 base and 0 bases, in that order; junction bases with no gene match: 3. CDR3 size: 16 residues.

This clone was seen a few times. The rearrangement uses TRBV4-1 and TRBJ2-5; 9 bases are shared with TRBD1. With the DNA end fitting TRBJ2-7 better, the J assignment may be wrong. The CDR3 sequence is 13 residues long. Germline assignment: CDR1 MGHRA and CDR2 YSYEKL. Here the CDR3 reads CASSQLDRGEQYF. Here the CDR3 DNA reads TGCGCCAGCAGCCAACTGGACAGGGGCGAGCAGTACTTC.